This TCR beta chain was captured in a study of vaccination effects on CD4 cells after COVID-19. This clone was observed a handful of times. The antigen remains unidentified. Assay: immunoSEQ multiplex PCR; the TCRdb copy retains only in-frame clones and omits some. The sample includes about 76,000 clones, 77% of them seen just once. Subsequent to a culture period of nine to ten days, CD4+ T cells were isolated. Testing of the vaccine recipients showed negative nucleocapsid antibodies and no prior SARS-CoV-2 infection. Material: CD4+ T cells from PBMCs cultured without peptide, obtained before COVID-19 vaccination. The sequence came from a human donor who received a COVID-19 vaccine.

The CDR3, as DNA: TGTGCCAGCAGTGAAGAAGGGGGCACTGAAGCTTTCTTT. Its translation is CASSEEGGTEAFF. The rearrangement uses TRBV2 and TRBJ1-1; D perhaps matches TRBD1 (6 bases). Germline CDR1 is SNHLY and CDR2 is FYNNEI. Trimming pared 1 base from V and 4 bases from J, leaving 7 bases between. The CDR3 consists of 13 residues.